Following are 21 T cell receptor beta chains from one sample sequenced in a study of cytomegalovirus exposure and HLA in healthy donors. PCR primers comprised 60 Vbeta and 13 Jbeta primers. The repertoire was sequenced with immunoSEQ multiplex PCR; TCRdb's copy has only in-frame clones and lacks some. The repertoire holds some 180,000 clones, with 80% to 85% as singletons. The material sequenced was PBMCs. The receptors here all came from a woman in her late teens or twenties in good health and CMV-seronegative.

CDR3 in amino acids: CASIGTGGLEQYF. The CDR3, as DNA: TGCGCCAGCATTGGGACAGGGGGTCTCGAGCAGTACTTC. J is TRBJ2-7 and V is TRBV10-2; 11 nucleotides line up with TRBD1. V lost 7 bases, J lost 6 bases, and 5 bases stayed unmatched. From germline, CDR1 is WSHSY and CDR2 SAAADI. The CDR3 loop spans 13 amino acids.

This sequence joins TRBV6-5 and TRBJ1-2, with D perhaps matching TRBD1 (5 bases). With 5 bases removed from V and 2 bases from J, the gap between germline ends came to 12 bases. CDR3 length: 14 amino acids. Per germline, CDR1 MNHEY and CDR2 SVGAGI. CDR3 region: CASSENRGNYGYTF. In nucleotides, the CDR3 is TGTGCCAGCAGTGAAAATAGGGGCAACTATGGCTACACCTTC.

The chain recombines TRBV7-2 with TRBJ1-2, with TRBD1 as a possible D gene (5 bases). The germline gives CDR1 SGHTA, CDR2 FQGNSA. The CDR3 runs to 15 residues. The germline V and J ends were trimmed by 8 bases and 6 bases, with 22 bases remaining between them. The CDR3 region is CASARGGSRVDGYTF. CDR3 sequence (DNA): TGTGCCAGCGCCCGGGGGGGATCCAGGGTTGATGGCTACACCTTC.

The V and J genes are TRBV11-2 and TRBJ2-1; 9 bases are shared with TRBD1. This CDR3 comprises 14 residues. CDR1 is SGHAT, CDR2 FQNNGV, per germline. V dropped 8 bases and J dropped 1; count of bases not matched to a gene: 3. In nucleotides, the CDR3 is TGTGCCAGCCGGGGGACAGGGTCCTACAATGAGCAGTTCTTC. This codes for CASRGTGSYNEQFF.

The chain joins TRBV6-1 to TRBJ2-1; no reliable D call. V was pared by 1 base and J by 9 bases, with 10 bases between. The CDR3 extends over 13 amino acids. Germline V gene sequence: CDR1 MNHNS, CDR2 SASEGT. Written as DNA, the CDR3 is TGTGCCAGCAGTGAAGATCTAGATACTGAGCAGTTCTTC. Encoded protein: CASSEDLDTEQFF.

The chain links TRBV4-1 to TRBJ2-3; 8 bases align to TRBD2. Germline V gives CDR1 MGHRA, CDR2 YSYEKL. The V and J ends lost 1 base and 0 bases, in that order; junction bases with no gene match: 3. The CDR3 runs 16 residues. The CDR3 loop reads CASSQGGGPSTDTQYF. For the CDR3, the DNA is TGCGCCAGCAGCCAAGGCGGGGGGCCTAGCACAGATACGCAGTATTTT.

This rearrangement joins TRBV18 to TRBJ1-1; D might be TRBD1 (6 bases). The germline CDR1 and CDR2 sequences are KGHSH and LQKENI. There are 12 residues in the CDR3. V was trimmed by 3 bases and J by 8 bases, leaving 10 bases between them. For the CDR3, the DNA is TGTGCCAGCTCACCCCTACAGGGCGAAGCTTTCTTT. Its protein is CASSPLQGEAFF.

The genes are TRBV18 and TRBJ1-5; 9 nucleotides agree with TRBD1. The trim removed 5 bases at V and 4 bases at J, leaving 3 bases unmatched. The length of the CDR3 is 14 residues. Germline CDR1 reads KGHSH; CDR2 reads LQKENI. CDR3 sequence (DNA): TGTGCCAGCTCAGCCGGGACAGGGAATCAGCCCCAGCATTTT. Translated: CASSAGTGNQPQHF.

The rearrangement joins TRBV18 to TRBJ2-7; TRBD1 matches 7 bases. Germline V gene sequence: CDR1 KGHSH, CDR2 LQKENI. CDR3 length equals 13 residues. The trim removed 5 bases at V and 6 bases at J, leaving 7 bases unmatched. CDR3 region: CASSNTQGSEQYF. CDR3 sequence (DNA): TGTGCCAGCTCAAACACACAGGGGAGCGAGCAGTACTTC.

This clone was counted a few times. The rearrangement links TRBV7-2 to TRBJ1-3; D ambiguous. Germline CDR1 is SGHTA and CDR2 is FQGNSA. V was pared by 2 bases and J by 0 bases, with 8 bases between. The CDR3 contains 15 residues. As DNA, the CDR3 is TGTGCCAGCAGCTTATCGGGTTTCTCTGGAAACACCATATATTTT. Its protein product is CASSLSGFSGNTIYF.

CDR3 in DNA: TGTGCCAGCAGTGCCAGGGGTTACGAGCAGTACGTC. Translation gives CASSARGYEQYV. The V gene is TRBV6-4, the J gene TRBJ2-7; D may be TRBD1 (6 bases). The ends were cut back, 4 bases at V and 4 bases at J, with 8 bases in the middle. The CDR3 runs to 12 residues. Germline CDR1 MRHNA, CDR2 SNTAGT.

In this sample, this clone turned up a few times. The chain carries TRBV6-6 and TRBJ1-1; no reliable D call. The V gene's germline CDR1 is MNHNY and CDR2 SVGAGI (reference sequence). Trimming took off 2 bases at V and 0 bases at J, with 13 bases between the two ends. The CDR3 is 16 residues long. The CDR3 is CASSYRRPTVNTEAFF. The DNA for the CDR3 is TGTGCCAGCAGTTACCGCCGTCCTACAGTGAACACTGAAGCTTTCTTT.

V is TRBV25-1 and J is TRBJ1-3; TRBD1 aligns across 11 bases. This CDR3 has 15 amino acids. With 4 bases clipped from V and 9 bases from J, the junction kept 8 bases outside the gene matches. Germline CDR1 and CDR2: MGHDK and SYGVNS. The CDR3 nucleotides are TGTGCCAGCAGTGCGCCCGGGACAGGGGGTGTCACCATATATTTT. This gives the protein CASSAPGTGGVTIYF.

The CDR3 here is CASSLFPRQGAGEQYF. CDR3 sequence (DNA): TGTGCCAGCAGTTTATTCCCCCGACAGGGGGCGGGTGAGCAGTACTTC. The V and J genes are TRBV28 and TRBJ2-7, with 10 bases that match TRBD1. The germline V gene encodes CDR1 MDHEN and CDR2 SYDVKM. Germline trimming cut 1 base from V and 7 bases from J; bases unmatched to any gene: 10. This CDR3 is 16 amino acids long.

This chain uses TRBV12-5 with TRBJ2-1; the match to TRBD2 covers 12 bases. The CDR3 is 19 amino acids. The V gene end was trimmed by 1 base and the J gene end by 2 bases; junction bases not matched to a gene: 9. Germline V gene lookup returns CDR1 LGHNT and CDR2 FRNRAP. The CDR3 nucleotides read TGTGCTAGTGGTTTGGCCCTTAGGGGACTAGCGGGCACCTACAATGAGCAGTTCTTC. Its translation: CASGLALRGLAGTYNEQFF. The variable domain in full, with the rest retrieved from reference TRBV12-5 and TRBJ2-1, is DARVTQTPRHKVTEMGQEVTMRCQPILGHNTVFWYRQTMMQGLELLAYFRNRAPLDDSGMPKDRFSAEMPDATLATLKIQPSEPRDSAVYFCASGLALRGLAGTYNEQFFGPGTRLTVL.

The rearrangement links TRBV28 to TRBJ1-1, with D hard to call. The germline gives CDR1 MDHEN, CDR2 SYDVKM. This CDR3 region has 14 residues. Trimming removed 5 bases at V and 0 bases at J, with 10 bases between. The CDR3 reads CASSAPRMNTEAFF. As DNA, the CDR3 is TGTGCCAGCAGTGCTCCCAGGATGAACACTGAAGCTTTCTTT. The full variable domain, with the rest looked up from reference TRBV28 and TRBJ1-1, is DVKVTQSSRYLVKRTGEKVFLECVQDMDHENMFWYRQDPGLGLRLIYFSYDVKMKEKGDIPEGYSVSREKKERFSLILESASTNQTSMYLCASSAPRMNTEAFFGQGTRLTVV.

V usage is TRBV11-2 and J usage is TRBJ2-7; TRBD2 matches at 10 bases. The J segment lost 7 bases and the V segment lost 4 bases, leaving 4 bases of the junction unmatched. This CDR3 is built from 13 residues. Germline values: CDR1 SGHAT, CDR2 FQNNGV. CDR3 region: CASSSVLAGEQYF. CDR3 sequence (DNA): TGTGCCAGCAGCTCCGTACTAGCGGGGGAGCAGTACTTC. Looking up the rest from reference TRBV11-2 and TRBJ2-7 gives the full variable domain: EAGVAQSPRYKIIEKRQSVAFWCNPISGHATLYWYQQILGQGPKLLIQFQNNGVVDDSQLPKDRFSAERLKGVDSTLKIQPAKLEDSAVYLCASSSVLAGEQYFGPGTRLTVT.

The chain employs TRBV7-9 and TRBJ2-1, with TRBD1 matching over 9 bases. Trimming at V came to 3 bases and at J to 4 bases, leaving 4 bases not matched to a gene. The CDR3 is made up of 15 amino acids. CDR1 and CDR2 (germline): SEHNR, FQNEAQ (reference sequence). The CDR3 is CASSFRQGVYNEQFF. The CDR3 DNA follows: TGTGCCAGCAGCTTTAGACAGGGGGTTTACAATGAGCAGTTCTTC. Full variable domain (rest looked up from reference TRBV7-9 and TRBJ2-1): DTGVSQNPRHKITKRGQNVTFRCDPISEHNRLYWYRQTLGQGPEFLTYFQNEAQLEKSRLLSDRFSAERPKGSFSTLEIQRTEQGDSAMYLCASSFRQGVYNEQFFGPGTRLTVL.

This clone was recorded once. The chain is built from TRBV10-2 and TRBJ2-7; TRBD2 is a possible D gene (6 bases). Germline values: CDR1 WSHSY, CDR2 SAAADI. Trimming took 2 bases from V and 2 from J, leaving 10 bases between them. This CDR3 contains 14 residues. This CDR3 reads CASSETWGAYEQYF. CDR3 nucleotide sequence: TGCGCCAGCAGTGAGACCTGGGGGGCCTACGAGCAGTACTTC.

V gene TRBV27 combines with J gene TRBJ2-1; TRBD1 aligns across 7 bases. V was clipped by 4 bases and J by 2 bases; unmatched bases: 8. The CDR3 has 16 residues. The germline gives CDR1 MNHEY, CDR2 SMNVEV (reference sequence). The CDR3: CASSSTDRAPYNEQFF. The DNA of the CDR3 is TGTGCCAGCAGTTCAACAGACAGGGCCCCCTACAATGAGCAGTTCTTC.

The chain couples TRBV2 to TRBJ2-7; the D gene is possibly TRBD1 (5 bases). The V end was cut by 0 bases, the J end by 2 bases, with 11 bases between. The CDR3 sequence is 15 residues long. The germline CDR1 and CDR2 sequences are SNHLY and FYNNEI. This CDR3 reads CASSEALQDPYEQYF. The CDR3 region has the DNA TGTGCCAGCAGTGAAGCGTTACAGGACCCCTACGAGCAGTACTTC. Full variable domain (outside the CDR3, taken from reference TRBV2 and TRBJ2-7): EPEVTQTPSHQVTQMGQEVILRCVPISNHLYFYWYRQILGQKVEFLVSFYNNEISEKSEIFDDQFSVERPDGSNFTLKIRSTKLEDSAMYFCASSEALQDPYEQYFGPGTRLTVT.